This T cell receptor beta chain was recorded in a study of blood T cell repertoires in COVID-19. Study as a whole: Nucleic acid was either cDNA or gDNA, and it came from T cells, B-cell-depleted T cells, or PBMCs.

The V gene lost 4 bases and the J gene lost 7 bases, with 14 bases spanning the gap. CDR3 length: 13 residues. CDR1 SGHRS and CDR2 YFSETQ come from the germline V gene. As handled by the study authors: Reference gene primers were amplified, and this amplification served to estimate nucleated cell counts. Some clones are missing from TCRdb's copy, which holds only in-frame ones; the method was immunoSEQ multiplex PCR. V and J calls and clone size come straight from that table; D and trimming were deduced from the DNA. Found here are some 430,000 clones, about 92% of them singletons; the top ten hold roughly 0.66%. Enrolled through a virtual design, the participants were between about 18 and 100 years of age and came from under 25 US areas.

The genes are TRBV5-1 and TRBJ1-1; D perhaps matches TRBD1 (6 bases). The receptor comes from a man between 18 and 29 years old who had recovered from COVID-19. Sequences were obtained from PBMCs or T cells enriched from blood (not recorded which). CDR3 in DNA: TGCGCCAGCAGCCCCAGGCCAGGGGATGAAGCTTTCTTT. Its translation: CASSPRPGDEAFF.